This entry lists 22 T cell receptor beta chains sequenced from one sample in a study of somatic mutations in cytotoxic T cells in rheumatoid arthritis. Sequencing used immunoSEQ multiplex PCR; TCRdb keeps in-frame clones, though not all of them. The top ten clones hold about 20% of a sample with about 18,000 clones, 70% to 75% of them seen once. Sequences were obtained from CD8+ T cells sorted from blood. These TCRs come from a woman in her fifties or sixties in good health.

The V and J genes are TRBV27 and TRBJ2-2; 11 nucleotides match TRBD2. From germline, CDR1 is MNHEY and CDR2 SMNVEV (reference sequence). The CDR3 contains 17 residues. J gave up 2 bases and V 4 bases, and 6 bases lay outside the gene matches. The CDR3 bases are TGTGCCAGCAGTTCCCCTACTAGCGGGGGTAACACCGGGGAGCTGTTTTTT. Amino acids: CASSSPTSGGNTGELFF.

The J gene is TRBJ1-1, the V gene TRBV28, with a weak D call TRBD1 (5 bases). From germline, CDR1 is MDHEN and CDR2 SYDVKM. The CDR3 extends over 16 amino acids. V was clipped by 2 bases and J by 1 base, with 14 bases between them. The CDR3 DNA is TGTGCCAGCAGTTTAGAGTTCCTGGGGCCGAACACTGAAGCTTTCTTT. Translating it yields CASSLEFLGPNTEAFF. The full variable domain, in which reference TRBV28 and TRBJ1-1 provide the parts outside the CDR3, is DVKVTQSSRYLVKRTGEKVFLECVQDMDHENMFWYRQDPGLGLRLIYFSYDVKMKEKGDIPEGYSVSREKKERFSLILESASTNQTSMYLCASSLEFLGPNTEAFFGQGTRLTVV.

The V call is TRBV7-6, the J call TRBJ2-7; TRBD1 agrees at 7 bases. The CDR3 loop spans 15 amino acids. V was clipped by 1 base and J by 3 bases; unmatched bases: 6. CDR1 is SGHVS and CDR2 is FNYEAQ in the germline V gene. Written as DNA, the CDR3 is TGTGCCAGCAGCTTAGGGGACAGAGGTTACTACGAGCAGTACTTC. The encoded protein is CASSLGDRGYYEQYF.

This chain connects TRBV7-8 to TRBJ1-4; the match to TRBD1 covers 10 bases. Germline assignment: CDR1 SGHVS and CDR2 FQNEAQ. With 1 base clipped from V and 6 bases from J, the junction kept 2 bases outside the gene matches. The CDR3 length is 15 residues. In DNA form, the CDR3 reads TGTGCCAGCAGCTTAGAAGGGACAGGGGATGAAAAACTGTTTTTT. It codes for CASSLEGTGDEKLFF.

This chain uses TRBV6-5 with TRBJ2-1, with 10 bases aligning to TRBD2. CDR1 is MNHEY and CDR2 is SVGAGI in the germline V gene. V was clipped by 2 bases and J by 10 bases; unmatched bases: 5. The CDR3 contains 14 residues. The DNA of the CDR3 is TGTGCCAGCAGTTACACTAGCGGGATGGCCGAGCAGTTCTTC. This sequence encodes CASSYTSGMAEQFF.

This clone was seen only once. This chain links TRBV7-2 with TRBJ2-1; TRBD2 aligns across 8 bases. Trimming took 5 bases from V and 12 from J; bases not matched to a gene: 15. This CDR3 region has 15 residues. Germline loops: CDR1 SGHTA, CDR2 FQGNSA. In nucleotides, the CDR3 is TGTGCCAGCAGCCCCCCCGCGGGGGGTCGGTTCGGGCAGTTCTTC. Translating gives CASSPPAGGRFGQFF. The whole variable domain, remainder taken from reference TRBV7-2 and TRBJ2-1, is GAGVSQSPSNKVTEKGKDVELRCDPISGHTALYWYRQSLGQGLEFLIYFQGNSAPDKSGLPSDRFSAERTGGSVSTLTIQRTQQEDSAVYLCASSPPAGGRFGQFFGPGTRLTVL.

The rearrangement uses TRBV4-1 and TRBJ1-2, with D tentatively TRBD1 (5 bases). From germline, CDR1 is MGHRA and CDR2 YSYEKL. The CDR3 spans 15 residues. V lost 1 base and J lost 4, with 13 bases in between. The CDR3 nucleotides read TGCGCCAGCAGCCAAGGAACGGGGACCATCTATGGCTACACCTTC. Protein product: CASSQGTGTIYGYTF.

This clone occurred a few times. This sequence joins TRBV7-9 and TRBJ1-1; a possible D gene is TRBD1 (5 bases). This CDR3 has 16 residues. In germline, CDR1 is SEHNR, CDR2 FQNEAQ (reference sequence). V was cut by 5 bases and J by 4 bases, with 20 bases left in between. The chain's CDR3 is CASSHEFGDLSTEAFF. The CDR3 coding sequence is TGTGCCAGCAGCCACGAGTTCGGGGACTTAAGCACTGAAGCTTTCTTT.

The rearrangement links TRBV7-8 to TRBJ1-2, with 8 bases that match TRBD1. Germline V lookup: CDR1 SGHVS, CDR2 FQNEAQ. After removal of 5 bases from V and 4 bases from J, the junction contained 18 bases not matched to a gene. CDR3 length: 18 residues. This chain's CDR3 is CASSIAGQGLSRGYGYTF. As DNA, the CDR3 is TGTGCCAGCAGCATCGCCGGACAGGGCTTATCGAGGGGCTATGGCTACACCTTC.

J is TRBJ1-2 and V is TRBV4-1; D is uncertain. Germline values: CDR1 MGHRA, CDR2 YSYEKL. V lost 1 base and J 4 bases, leaving 10 bases between the germline ends. The CDR3 length is 14 residues. The chain's CDR3 is CASSQVGGSYGYTF. The CDR3 DNA is TGCGCCAGCAGCCAAGTCGGTGGATCCTATGGCTACACCTTC.

This sequence joins TRBV7-2 and TRBJ1-1, with unresolved D. Trimming pared 2 bases from V and 0 bases from J, leaving 13 bases between. The CDR3 has 16 residues. Per germline, CDR1 SGHTA and CDR2 FQGNSA. This CDR3 reads CASSLRLGKMNTEAFF. The CDR3 DNA is TGTGCCAGCAGCTTAAGACTGGGGAAAATGAACACTGAAGCTTTCTTT.

The chain links TRBV6-1 to TRBJ2-1; TRBD2 might be the D (6 bases). Germline assignment: CDR1 MNHNS and CDR2 SASEGT. There are 15 residues in the CDR3. Trimming stripped 2 bases from V and 3 bases from J, with 11 bases between. In nucleotides, the CDR3 is TGTGCCAGCAGTGAACTGGAGGGGATCTACAATGAGCAGTTCTTC. Its translation is CASSELEGIYNEQFF.

The J gene is TRBJ1-2, the V gene TRBV5-1; perhaps TRBD1 as D (6 bases). The CDR3 covers 16 residues. In germline, CDR1 is SGHRS, CDR2 YFSETQ. V gave up 4 bases and J gave up 8 bases, with 24 bases separating them. The chain's CDR3 is CASSPTAGEGQRGYTF. For the CDR3, the DNA is TGCGCCAGCAGCCCCACGGCCGGGGAGGGACAACGGGGCTACACCTTC. Variable domain in full (rest from reference TRBV5-1 and TRBJ1-2): KAGVTQTPRYLIKTRGQQVTLSCSPISGHRSVSWYQQTPGQGLQFLFEYFSETQRNKGNFPGRFSGRQFSNSRSEMNVSTLELGDSALYLCASSPTAGEGQRGYTFGSGTRLTVV.

This rearrangement joins TRBV7-6 to TRBJ1-1; no firm D call. There are 15 residues in the CDR3. The V and J ends lost 1 base and 0 bases respectively, with 9 bases between them. Germline V lookup: CDR1 SGHVS, CDR2 FNYEAQ. Here the CDR3 DNA reads TGTGCCAGCAGCTTAGGGCAAGGGTTGAACACTGAAGCTTTCTTT. It translates to CASSLGQGLNTEAFF.

This clone is labeled as medium-sized (0.01 to 0.1%). The CDR3, as DNA: TGTGCCAGCAGCCAACTGGACAGCCCCTCCTACGAGCAGTACTTC. Its protein is CASSQLDSPSYEQYF. The chain employs TRBV14 and TRBJ2-7, with a weak D call TRBD1 (6 bases). V lost 2 bases, J lost 0 bases, and 11 bases lay in between. CDR3 length: 15 amino acids. The germline V gene has CDR1 SGHDN and CDR2 FVKESK.

V is TRBV6-1 and J is TRBJ2-7; no reliable D call. CDR1 is MNHNS, CDR2 SASEGT, per germline. V lost 1 base, J lost 3 bases, and 10 bases lay in between. This CDR3 comprises 14 residues. The CDR3 sequence: CASSEEFRFYEQYF. CDR3 sequence (DNA): TGTGCCAGCAGTGAAGAGTTTAGGTTCTACGAGCAGTACTTC.

The chain uses TRBV4-2 and TRBJ1-4; 7 bases are a match to TRBD1. The CDR3 has 15 residues. The V segment lost 6 bases and the J segment 0 bases; nucleotides outside the gene matches: 4. The germline V gene encodes CDR1 LGHNA and CDR2 YNFKEQ. CDR3 sequence: CASSRTGSTNEKLFF. CDR3 bases: TGTGCCAGCAGTCGGACAGGTTCAACTAATGAAAAACTGTTTTTT.

This clone has a handful of counts. The genes are TRBV7-6 and TRBJ1-1; D may be TRBD1 (6 bases). The CDR3 has 12 amino acids. Between the trimmed V and J ends, which lost 3 bases and 10 bases, there was a span of 12 bases. Germline CDR1 SGHVS, CDR2 FNYEAQ. CDR3 coding DNA: TGTGCCAGCAGCTTGGGCGGGGGCCGAGCTTTCTTT. Encoded protein: CASSLGGGRAFF.

This clone was recorded a few times. This chain joins TRBV7-9 and TRBJ1-2; D not certain. V was cut by 4 bases and J by 4 bases, with 10 bases left in between. Germline V lookup: CDR1 SEHNR, CDR2 FQNEAQ (reference sequence). This CDR3 region has 13 residues. The CDR3 DNA follows: TGTGCCAGCAGCTCCCCGGGAGGCTATGGCTACACCTTC. It is translated as CASSSPGGYGYTF.

The chain uses TRBV4-1 and TRBJ2-7; the match to TRBD1 covers 8 bases. The CDR3 covers 16 residues. Germline trimming cut 0 bases from V and 4 bases from J; bases unmatched to any gene: 8. Germline V gives CDR1 MGHRA, CDR2 YSYEKL. The CDR3 DNA sequence: TGCGCCAGCAGCCAAGAACAGGGGGTACCCACTTACGAGCAGTACTTC. Its translation: CASSQEQGVPTYEQYF.

This clone is medium-sized (0.01 to 0.1%) in the sample. The chain has TRBV28 and TRBJ2-1; 8 positions agree with TRBD2. After removal of 3 bases from V and 4 bases from J, the junction contained 8 bases not matched to a gene. In germline, CDR1 is MDHEN, CDR2 SYDVKM. The CDR3 is 16 amino acids. The CDR3 protein is CASSLPTSGSYNEQFF. CDR3 sequence (DNA): TGTGCCAGCAGTTTGCCAACTAGCGGCAGTTACAATGAGCAGTTCTTC.

The chain recombines TRBV2 with TRBJ2-7; D call uncertain. With 7 bases removed from V and 0 bases from J, the gap between germline ends came to 13 bases. This CDR3 spans 14 amino acids. CDR1 is SNHLY and CDR2 is FYNNEI in the germline V gene. CDR3 DNA sequence: TGTGCCAGCACTCCGGACGGTAGCTCCTACGAGCAGTACTTC. Translation: CASTPDGSSYEQYF.